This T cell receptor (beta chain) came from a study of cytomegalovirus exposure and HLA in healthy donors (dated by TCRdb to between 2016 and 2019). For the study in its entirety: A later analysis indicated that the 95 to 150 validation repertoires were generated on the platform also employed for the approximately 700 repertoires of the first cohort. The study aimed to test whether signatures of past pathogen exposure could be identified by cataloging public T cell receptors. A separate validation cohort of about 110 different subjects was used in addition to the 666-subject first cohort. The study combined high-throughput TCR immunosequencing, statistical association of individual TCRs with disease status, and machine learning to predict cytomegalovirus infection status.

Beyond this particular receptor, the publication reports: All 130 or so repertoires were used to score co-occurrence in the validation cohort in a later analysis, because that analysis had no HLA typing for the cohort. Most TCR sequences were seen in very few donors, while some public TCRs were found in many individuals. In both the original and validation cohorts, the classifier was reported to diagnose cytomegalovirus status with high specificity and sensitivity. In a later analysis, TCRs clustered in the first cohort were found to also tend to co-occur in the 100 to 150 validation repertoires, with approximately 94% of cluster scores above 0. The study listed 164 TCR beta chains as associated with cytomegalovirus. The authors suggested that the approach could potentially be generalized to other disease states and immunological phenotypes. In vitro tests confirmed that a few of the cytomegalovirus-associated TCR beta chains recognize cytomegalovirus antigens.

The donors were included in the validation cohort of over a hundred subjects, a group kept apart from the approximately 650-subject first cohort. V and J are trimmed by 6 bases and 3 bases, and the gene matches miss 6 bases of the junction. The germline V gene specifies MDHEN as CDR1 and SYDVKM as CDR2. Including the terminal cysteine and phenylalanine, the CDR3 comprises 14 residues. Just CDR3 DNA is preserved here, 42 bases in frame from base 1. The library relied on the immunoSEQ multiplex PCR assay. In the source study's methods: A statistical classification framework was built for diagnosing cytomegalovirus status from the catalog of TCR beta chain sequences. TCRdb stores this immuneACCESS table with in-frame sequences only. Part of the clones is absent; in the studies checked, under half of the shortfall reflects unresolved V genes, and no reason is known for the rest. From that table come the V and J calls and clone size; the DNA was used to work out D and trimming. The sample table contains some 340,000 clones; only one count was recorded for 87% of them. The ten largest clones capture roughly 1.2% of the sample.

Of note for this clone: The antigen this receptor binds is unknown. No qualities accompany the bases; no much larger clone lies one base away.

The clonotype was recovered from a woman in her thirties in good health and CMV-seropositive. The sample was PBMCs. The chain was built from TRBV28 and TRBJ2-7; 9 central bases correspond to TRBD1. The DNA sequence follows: TGTGCCAGCAGGGGGGACAGGGTCGTCTACGAGCAGTACTTC. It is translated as CASRGDRVVYEQYF.